Listed below are T cell receptor beta chains from one sample, sequenced in a study of blood T cell repertoires in COVID-19. The method was immunoSEQ multiplex PCR; TCRdb's version includes in-frame clones alone and lacks a portion of them. Of about 300,000 clones in the sample, 87% were seen once. Material: peripheral blood. The receptors here all came from a woman in her thirties or forties who had recovered from COVID-19. Each CDR3 is given with its conserved first and last residue. The D gene is left open where the match is weak. Not all rows give a size; the values are once, few, many and, for expanded clones, a class.

V	size	D	J	CDR3	DNA
TRBV5-1	-	-	TRBJ1-1	CASSLQASNTEAFF	TGCGCCAGCAGCTTACAGGCCTCGAACACTGAAGCTTTCTTT
TRBV30	-	TRBD1	TRBJ1-4	CAWSGWDRDMLGEKLFF	TGTGCCTGGAGTGGTTGGGACAGGGATATGCTTGGAGAAAAACTGTTTTTT
TRBV3-1/TRBV3-2	-	TRBD2	TRBJ2-5	CASSLGTSGQETQYF	TGTGCCAGCAGCCTAGGGACTAGCGGGCAAGAGACCCAGTACTTC
TRBV11-1	-	TRBD2	TRBJ2-1	CASSRRLAGGPEQFF	TGTGCCAGCAGCCGACGACTAGCGGGGGGGCCGGAGCAGTTCTTC
TRBV9	-	TRBD1	TRBJ1-3	CASSVDSPPTGGYTIYF	TGTGCCAGCAGCGTGGATAGCCCCCCGACAGGGGGATACACCATATATTTT
TRBV10-3	-	-	TRBJ1-3	CAISEAQGSGNTIYF	TGTGCCATCAGTGAGGCCCAGGGGTCTGGAAACACCATATATTTT
TRBV7-8	-	TRBD2	TRBJ2-7	CASSLGGLAGNYEQYF	TGTGCCAGCAGCTTGGGGGGACTAGCGGGGAACTACGAGCAGTACTTC
TRBV6-5	once	TRBD1	TRBJ2-1	CASSWGTGTNEQFF	TGTGCCAGCAGCTGGGGGACAGGAACAAATGAGCAGTTCTTC
TRBV25-1	-	TRBD1	TRBJ2-2	CASSGRTGADTGELFF	TGTGCCAGCAGTGGCCGAACAGGGGCTGACACCGGGGAGCTGTTTTTT
TRBV7-2	-	TRBD1	TRBJ1-2	CASSLALGTGDNYGYTF	TGTGCCAGCAGCTTAGCGCTTGGGACAGGGGACAACTATGGCTACACCTTC
TRBV15	-	TRBD1	TRBJ1-2	CATSRVPSTGGYGYTF	TGTGCCACCAGCAGAGTACCCTCGACAGGGGGCTATGGCTACACCTTC
TRBV6-5	-	-	TRBJ1-1	CASSYSRRGGTEAFF	TGTGCCAGCAGTTACTCGAGGAGGGGAGGGACTGAAGCTTTCTTT
TRBV7-8	-	TRBD1	TRBJ1-2	CASSLDFISAGGTGGYTF	TGTGCCAGCAGCTTAGATTTCATATCGGCAGGGGGCACGGGTGGCTACACCTTC
TRBV7-2	-	-	TRBJ2-1	CASSTSGNEQFF	TGTGCCAGCAGCACCTCGGGCAATGAGCAGTTCTTC
TRBV18	-	TRBD1	TRBJ1-2	CASSPGQDNYGYTF	TGTGCCAGCTCACCGGGACAGGATAACTATGGCTACACCTTC
TRBV6-5	-	-	TRBJ2-7	CASSPWANSFVQYF	TGTGCCAGCAGCCCCTGGGCCAATTCCTTTGTGCAGTACTTC
TRBV4-1	-	TRBD1	TRBJ1-2	CASSRRDRDGYTF	TGCGCCAGCAGCCGAAGGGACAGGGATGGCTACACCTTC
TRBV4-1	few	-	TRBJ2-3	CASSQKSQIITDTQYF	TGCGCCAGCAGCCAAAAGTCTCAGATTATCACAGATACGCAGTATTTT
TRBV11-3	-	-	TRBJ1-1	CASSLAGQQGRRTEAFF	TGTGCCAGCAGCTTAGCGGGTCAGCAGGGCAGGAGAACTGAAGCTTTCTTT
TRBV5-1	-	-	TRBJ1-3	CASSLGAGPGNTIYF	TGCGCCAGCAGCTTGGGAGCAGGCCCTGGAAACACCATATATTTT
TRBV5-1	-	-	TRBJ2-5	CASSLSQGRVETQYF	TGCGCCAGCAGCTTAAGTCAGGGGCGGGTAGAGACCCAGTACTTC
TRBV9	-	TRBD2	TRBJ2-3	CASSAERGGRIDTQYF	TGTGCCAGCAGCGCGGAGCGGGGGGGAAGAATTGATACGCAGTATTTT
TRBV5-1	-	-	TRBJ2-7	CASRAGAPSGEQYF	TGCGCCAGCAGAGCTGGGGCCCCTTCCGGCGAGCAGTACTTC
TRBV27	-	-	TRBJ2-2	CASSLGVIDTGELFF	TGTGCCAGCAGTTTGGGCGTCATCGACACCGGGGAGCTGTTTTTT
TRBV18	-	TRBD1	TRBJ1-5	CASRRDSNQPQHF	TGTGCCAGCCGCCGGGACAGTAATCAGCCCCAGCATTTT
TRBV20-1	once	TRBD2	TRBJ2-5	CSASRTSGGPVETQYF	TGCAGTGCTAGTAGGACTAGCGGGGGCCCGGTTGAGACCCAGTACTTC
TRBV4-1	once	TRBD2	TRBJ2-7	CASSQEPPGLAGEQYF	TGCGCCAGCAGCCAAGAGCCCCCGGGACTAGCGGGCGAGCAGTACTTC
TRBV28	-	-	TRBJ1-2	CASSLQGNYGYTF	TGTGCCAGCAGTTTACAGGGTAACTATGGCTACACCTTC
TRBV5-6	-	-	TRBJ2-2	CASSFVAAANTGELFF	TGTGCCAGCAGCTTTGTTGCGGCGGCGAACACCGGGGAGCTGTTTTTT
TRBV5-4	few	-	TRBJ1-1	CASSLVQGDTEAFF	TGTGCCAGCAGCTTGGTCCAGGGTGACACTGAAGCTTTCTTT
TRBV27	-	-	TRBJ1-2	CASSFFRLPSKGYTF	TGTGCCAGCAGTTTTTTTCGTCTACCTTCTAAGGGCTACACCTTC
TRBV7-2	-	TRBD2	TRBJ2-3	CASSVTSGGHTQYF	TGTGCCAGCAGCGTAACTAGCGGGGGACATACGCAGTATTTT
TRBV6-1	-	TRBD2	TRBJ2-1	CASSEGPLAGAYNEQFF	TGTGCCAGCAGTGAAGGGCCTCTAGCGGGGGCCTACAATGAGCAGTTCTTC
TRBV7-7	-	TRBD1	TRBJ2-5	CASSLRGYGTGVETQYF	TGTGCCAGCAGCTTAAGGGGATATGGGACAGGGGTGGAGACCCAGTACTTC
TRBV6-5	-	-	TRBJ1-2	CASSSVLRAAEGYTF	TGTGCCAGCAGTTCCGTACTGAGGGCGGCTGAAGGCTACACCTTC
TRBV4-3	-	-	TRBJ2-7	CASSQGAGAYEQYF	TGCGCCAGCAGCCAAGGGGCAGGGGCCTACGAGCAGTACTTC
TRBV25-1	once	TRBD1	TRBJ2-2	CASGGQGAGNTGELFF	TGTGCCAGCGGAGGACAGGGGGCTGGAAACACCGGGGAGCTGTTTTTT
TRBV6-6	few	TRBD1	TRBJ1-3	CASSGTGGDGNTIYF	TGTGCCAGCAGCGGGACAGGGGGAGATGGAAACACCATATATTTT
TRBV2	-	TRBD1	TRBJ1-3	CASSVRTGGSGNTIYF	TGTGCCAGCAGTGTAAGGACAGGGGGCTCTGGAAACACCATATATTTT
TRBV2	once	-	TRBJ2-2	CASRMGQGAGELFF	TGTGCCAGCAGAATGGGGCAGGGTGCCGGGGAGCTGTTTTTT
TRBV5-1	-	-	TRBJ1-3	CASSSRTGNTIYF	TGCGCCAGCAGCAGCAGGACTGGAAACACCATATATTTT
TRBV20-1	-	-	TRBJ1-1	CSAIKNTEAFF	TGCAGTGCTATCAAGAACACTGAAGCTTTCTTT
TRBV30	-	-	TRBJ1-1	CAWTPVTGTEAFF	TGTGCCTGGACCCCGGTCACAGGGACCGAAGCTTTCTTT
TRBV3-1/TRBV3-2	-	-	TRBJ1-4	CASSKSPGGTNEKLFF	TGTGCCAGCAGCAAATCCCCGGGGGGGACTAATGAAAAACTGTTTTTT
TRBV6-5	-	-	TRBJ1-1	CASSYRGIPNTEAFF	TGTGCCAGCAGTTACAGGGGGATCCCGAACACTGAAGCTTTCTTT
TRBV3-1/TRBV3-2	-	-	TRBJ2-2	CATQTIPAGELFF	TGTGCCACCCAGACTATCCCAGCCGGGGAGCTGTTTTTT
TRBV11-2	-	-	TRBJ2-5	CASRQVMGARVAQYF	TGTGCCAGCAGACAAGTGATGGGAGCTCGGGTGGCCCAGTACTTC
TRBV12-3/TRBV12-4	-	-	TRBJ1-5	CASSLTSDQPQHF	TGTGCCAGCAGCCTAACCTCCGATCAGCCCCAGCATTTT
TRBV4-3	-	-	TRBJ2-1	CASSQERSNANEQFF	TGCGCCAGCAGCCAAGAGCGAAGCAACGCCAATGAGCAGTTCTTC
TRBV9	-	TRBD2	TRBJ2-2	CASSVDGRGGLTF	TGTGCCAGCAGCGTAGATGGTCGGGGGGGACTCACCTTT
TRBV7-9	few	TRBD2	TRBJ2-1	CASSWTSGGYNEQFF	TGTGCCAGCAGCTGGACTAGCGGGGGGTACAATGAGCAGTTCTTC
TRBV6-5	-	-	TRBJ2-5	CASSYGGTQYF	TGTGCCAGCAGTTACGGCGGGACCCAGTACTTC
TRBV7-2	-	TRBD1	TRBJ2-2	CASSLGGQGTGELFF	TGTGCCAGCAGCTTAGGGGGACAGGGCACCGGGGAGCTGTTTTTT
TRBV5-1	-	TRBD2	TRBJ2-5	CASSLGRTSGGQETQYF	TGCGCCAGCAGCTTGGGTAGGACTAGCGGGGGCCAAGAGACCCAGTACTTC
TRBV18	-	TRBD2	TRBJ2-3	CASSPRTSGGARTQYF	TGTGCCAGCTCACCTCGGACTAGCGGGGGGGCTCGGACGCAGTATTTT